The following is a T cell receptor (beta chain) sequence with its context. It has no known antigen specificity. This sample is part of a study of T cells expressing NK-cell markers (dated by TCRdb to the early 2020s). For the study in its entirety: In sorted CD3+CD56+NKG2C+, CD3+CD56+NKG2C- and CD3+CD56-NKG2C+ T-cell subsets from several donors, TCR beta-chain repertoires were profiled. Of the eight sequenced donors, seven were found to be HCMV-seropositive and one was found to be HCMV-seronegative. The study sequenced eight donors, all healthy volunteers chosen at random: three men and five women. Libraries were sequenced as 2 x 150 bp reads on Illumina HiSeq 2000/2500, MiSeq or NextSeq. Overall study results and their limits: It remained unclear whether the expanded NKG2C-expressing T cell clones were specific for HCMV antigens. Those dominant clonotypes were again the most abundant among CD3+CD56-NKG2C+ cells in a handful of donors, at roughly 28.3-60.1%. In over 5 donors, the dominant CD3+CD56+NKG2C+ clonotypes were among the top 10 CD8+ clonotypes and accounted for about 1.0-7.5% of CD8+ T cells.

Sequences DFQATT (CDR1) and SNEGSKA (CDR2) are obtained from the germline V gene (reference sequence). The CDR3 starts with the cysteine, ends with the phenylalanine, and has 13 residues. The entry carries no DNA sequence. Sequencing used an Illumina HiSeq 2000. TCR beta cDNA libraries were made by 5'RACE template switching that added a universal primer site and unique molecular identifiers. Priming for cDNA synthesis came from the TCR beta constant segment, and two successive PCR amplification steps followed. In the source study's methods: MIGEC handled demultiplexing of the reads and grouping by UMI, while MiTCR was used to assemble and quantify clonotypes. To exclude erroneous sequences, any TCR cDNA sequence not supported by at least two reads was discarded. Downstream repertoire analysis used the tcR package, and clonotypes were matched across fractions by CDR3 nucleotide sequence plus V segment. VDJmatch was used to annotate antigen specificity against VDJdb, with one amino acid substitution in CDR3 permitted. The reads underwent TCRdb reprocessing, giving one record for each CDR3 protein sequence and no DNA. The V and J calls here are based on TCRdb, not the publication. For this sample, the table gives roughly 420,000 distinct CDR3 sequences. Roughly 7.2% of the sample is taken by the ten largest.

HCMV-specific IgG was detected in serum with a commercial ELISA kit to determine HCMV serostatus. Peripheral blood mononuclear cells were isolated from blood by Ficoll density gradient centrifugation. The sequenced sample consisted of blood T cells: a sorted CD56 or NKG2C T cell subset, CD4+ or CD8+ T cells, or bulk PBMC T cells (not recorded which). The sequence derives from a woman aged 18-70 years in good health. The V and J segments used are TRBV20-1 and TRBJ1-2; TCRdb picks TRBD1, but there is no DNA to check that call. For the CDR3, the sequence is CSASGRGRVGYTF.